Below are 29 T cell receptor beta chains sequenced from a single sample in a study of identifying expanded T cells in peripheral blood. Sequenced by immunoSEQ multiplex PCR; TCRdb stores in-frame clones only, minus some. The table records about 85,000 clones, around 90% of them present only once. The sample consisted of blood. Receptors were obtained from a person aged 18 to 70 in good health.

CDR3 bases: TGTGCCAGCTCACCACCGCCGCGGACAGGGTGGGATGAGCAGTTCTTC. Amino acids: CASSPPPRTGWDEQFF. The chain recombines TRBV18 with TRBJ2-1; 8 bases line up with TRBD1. Germline-derived CDR1 and CDR2 are KGHSH and LQKENI. The junction had 9 bases not matched to a gene; V was cut back by 0 bases and J by 8 bases. The CDR3 covers 16 residues.

V is TRBV5-4 and J is TRBJ1-1; 7 nucleotides agree with TRBD1. The CDR3 extends over 13 amino acids. In germline, CDR1 is SGHNT, CDR2 YYREEE (reference sequence). V lost 7 bases and J lost 2; bases outside the gene matches: 5. Written as DNA, the CDR3 is TGTGCCAGCCTGGACAGGACTAACACTGAAGCTTTCTTT. Its translation is CASLDRTNTEAFF. The full variable domain, with the rest looked up from reference TRBV5-4 and TRBJ1-1, is ETGVTQSPTHLIKTRGQQVTLRCSSQSGHNTVSWYQQALGQGPQFIFQYYREEENGRGNFPPRFSGLQFPNYSSELNVNALELDDSALYLCASLDRTNTEAFFGQGTRLTVV.

This clone was found a few times. The V gene is TRBV2, the J gene TRBJ1-5; D unresolved. The germline V and J ends were trimmed by 3 bases and 4 bases, with 4 bases remaining between them. Germline CDR1 SNHLY, CDR2 FYNNEI. This CDR3 comprises 12 residues. CDR3 region: CASSEPNQPQHF. DNA of the CDR3: TGTGCCAGCAGTGAGCCTAATCAGCCCCAGCATTTT.

J is TRBJ1-2 and V is TRBV4-3; 12 bases map to TRBD1. There are 15 residues in the CDR3. Germline assignment: CDR1 LGHNA and CDR2 YSLEER. V lost 4 bases to trimming and J lost 4 bases; unmatched junction nucleotides: 4. CDR3 region: CASSPGQGAGYGYTF. The CDR3 nucleotides are TGCGCCAGCAGCCCGGGACAGGGGGCTGGCTATGGCTACACCTTC.

The chain employs TRBV12-5 and TRBJ2-5; the D gene could be TRBD1 or TRBD2 (5 bases each). The CDR3 is made up of 14 amino acids. In germline, CDR1 is LGHNT, CDR2 FRNRAP. Trimming cost V 3 bases and J 5 bases, with 13 bases left between them. CDR3 sequence reads: CASGFGGLRETQYF. CDR3 sequence (DNA): TGTGCTAGTGGTTTTGGGGGATTGAGGGAGACCCAGTACTTC.

The chain combines TRBV30 with TRBJ2-7; D call uncertain. CDR3 length: 13 residues. Germline loops: CDR1 GTSNPN, CDR2 SVGIG (reference sequence). V shed 1 base and J shed 0 bases, with 7 bases lying between them. CDR3 in DNA: TGTGCCTGGAGTGACAGCCACTCCTACGAGCAGTACTTC. It specifies CAWSDSHSYEQYF.

The V call is TRBV6-6, the J call TRBJ2-1; 9 nucleotides line up with TRBD2. The ends lost 1 base at V and 6 bases at J; junction bases unmatched: 7. Per the germline V gene, CDR1 is MNHNY and CDR2 is SVGAGI (reference sequence). This CDR3 spans 16 amino acids. The CDR3 DNA is TGTGCCAGCAGTTACTACATATCGACTAGCGGCAATGAGCAGTTCTTC. Protein: CASSYYISTSGNEQFF.

This clone was counted a single time. This CDR3 is also generated by other DNA sequences in the sample. This sequence joins TRBV5-6 and TRBJ1-1; D not resolved. Trimming took 4 bases from V and 7 from J, leaving 8 bases between them. In germline, CDR1 is SGHDT, CDR2 YYEEEE. CDR3 size: 11 residues. CDR3 loop: CASSLGIEAFF. CDR3 sequence (DNA): TGTGCCAGCAGCCTGGGGATTGAAGCTTTCTTT.

The V and J genes are TRBV28 and TRBJ1-2; D gene ambiguous. V was pared by 5 bases and J by 2 bases, with 9 bases between. Germline CDR1 MDHEN, CDR2 SYDVKM. The CDR3 has 13 residues. The CDR3 region has the DNA TGTGCCAGCAGTCCTCATCAAAACTATGGCTACACCTTC. Protein: CASSPHQNYGYTF.

The J gene is TRBJ1-4, the V gene TRBV6-5; the match to TRBD1 covers 10 bases. The ends lost 6 bases at V and 7 bases at J; junction bases unmatched: 8. Germline CDR1 and CDR2: MNHEY and SVGAGI. This CDR3 region has 15 residues. In DNA form, the CDR3 reads TGTGCCAGCAGGGGGACAGGGGCCGGGCGTGAAAAACTGTTTTTT. This sequence encodes CASRGTGAGREKLFF.

The rearrangement joins TRBV7-9 to TRBJ2-3; tentative D call: TRBD2 (6 bases). V dropped 6 bases and J dropped 4 bases, with 11 bases sitting between them. This CDR3 is built from 13 residues. Germline V CDR1 and CDR2: SEHNR, FQNEAQ (reference sequence). This CDR3 reads CASSSGLSDTQYF. The CDR3, as DNA: TGTGCCAGCAGTTCGGGACTTTCAGATACGCAGTATTTT.

The genes are TRBV2 and TRBJ2-2, with D perhaps matching TRBD1 (6 bases). V gave up 6 bases and J gave up 5 bases, with 7 bases separating them. CDR1 and CDR2 (germline): SNHLY, FYNNEI. CDR3 size: 12 residues. Here the CDR3 DNA reads TGTGCCAGCAGCACAGGGACCGGGGAGCTGTTTTTT. Translation: CASSTGTGELFF.

The chain combines TRBV19 with TRBJ2-7, with D unclear. The germline CDR1 and CDR2 sequences are LNHDA and SQIVND (reference sequence). The length of the CDR3 is 13 residues. V was shortened by 6 bases and J by 0 bases, with 9 bases between the two germline ends. CDR3 DNA sequence: TGTGCCAGTAGGGCTGGCAGCTCCTACGAGCAGTACTTC. Translating it yields CASRAGSSYEQYF.

This rearrangement joins TRBV28 to TRBJ1-4, with TRBD1 matching 8 bases. Trimming at V came to 2 bases and at J to 11 bases, leaving 10 bases not matched to a gene. The CDR3 has 15 residues. Germline CDR1 MDHEN, CDR2 SYDVKM. Here the CDR3 DNA reads TGTGCCAGCAGTTTAGGAGACCCACAGGGGGGGAAACTGTTTTTT. This encodes CASSLGDPQGGKLFF.

The V and J genes are TRBV6-5 and TRBJ1-1; 7 positions match TRBD1. The V and J ends lost 5 bases and 1 base, in that order; junction bases with no gene match: 4. This CDR3 has 14 residues. Germline lookup yields CDR1 MNHEY and CDR2 SVGAGI. The CDR3 loop is CASSKQGRNTEAFF. CDR3 bases: TGTGCCAGCAGTAAACAGGGGAGGAACACTGAAGCTTTCTTT.

This sequence joins TRBV4-3 and TRBJ2-7, with D perhaps matching TRBD2 (6 bases). The V gene lost 1 base and the J gene lost 4 bases, with 14 bases spanning the gap. The CDR3 sequence is 15 residues long. The germline V gene has CDR1 LGHNA and CDR2 YSLEER. The CDR3, as DNA: TGCGCCAGCAGCCAAGTGCCGGGAGAAGAATACGAGCAGTACTTC. Protein product: CASSQVPGEEYEQYF.

This clone has a single count. This chain uses TRBV28 with TRBJ1-6; no firm D call. V was cut by 4 bases and J by 2 bases, with 27 bases left in between. Germline CDR1 reads MDHEN; CDR2 reads SYDVKM. The CDR3 covers 21 residues. The CDR3 coding sequence is TGTGCCAGCAGTTCGGTCGTCCTCTTCTCCTCTTCAGACCCCTATAATTCACCCCTCCACTTT. Protein sequence: CASSSVVLFSSSDPYNSPLHF.

This sequence joins TRBV6-4 and TRBJ2-7; either TRBD1 or TRBD2 may supply D (5 bases each). The germline V and J ends were trimmed by 2 bases and 4 bases, with 21 bases remaining between them. Germline V gene lookup returns CDR1 MRHNA and CDR2 SNTAGT. This CDR3 has 17 amino acids. CDR3 coding DNA: TGTGCCAGCAGTGACCCTGACCCAGGGCGGGTGGGATACGAGCAGTACTTC. This translates into CASSDPDPGRVGYEQYF.

V usage is TRBV7-9 and J usage is TRBJ1-5; a possible D gene is TRBD1 (6 bases). V gave up 8 bases and J gave up 7 bases, with 18 bases separating them. This CDR3 has 14 amino acids. Germline CDR1 and CDR2: SEHNR and FQNEAQ (reference sequence). This CDR3 is CASSAGGLRQPQHF. The CDR3 DNA reads as TGTGCCAGCTCTGCCGGGGGGCTTAGACAGCCCCAGCATTTT.

The chain has TRBV5-8 and TRBJ2-3; no definite D call. Trimming removed 9 bases from V and 2 bases from J, with 13 bases in between. The V gene's germline CDR1 is SGHTS and CDR2 YDEGEE. The CDR3 is made up of 13 amino acids. In DNA form, the CDR3 reads TGTGCCATCGATCCCAGGTACACAGATACGCAGTATTTT. It codes for CAIDPRYTDTQYF.

This sequence joins TRBV2 and TRBJ2-1; 12 bases map to TRBD2. The junction had 3 bases not matched to a gene; V was cut back by 1 base and J by 8 bases. Per germline, CDR1 SNHLY and CDR2 FYNNEI. This CDR3 spans 15 amino acids. CDR3 sequence: CASSEGLAGEDEQFF. The CDR3 nucleotides read TGTGCCAGCAGTGAAGGACTAGCGGGGGAGGATGAGCAGTTCTTC.

Regarding this clone: This sample also contains other DNA sequences that code for the same CDR3. The chain has TRBV5-6 and TRBJ1-5; D gene ambiguous. This CDR3 spans 13 amino acids. The germline V gene has CDR1 SGHDT and CDR2 YYEEEE. V lost 5 bases and J lost 1, with 7 bases in between. The CDR3 DNA reads TGTGCCAGCAGTTTAGGCAGCAATCAGCCCCAGCATTTT. Translation gives CASSLGSNQPQHF.

As DNA, the CDR3 is TGTGCCAGCCGAGGGACAGGGACGAAGGATACGCAGTATTTT. This translates into CASRGTGTKDTQYF. The chain couples TRBV2 to TRBJ2-3; 9 nucleotides match TRBD1. Per germline, CDR1 SNHLY and CDR2 FYNNEI. J gave up 6 bases and V 8 bases, and 9 bases lay outside the gene matches. This CDR3 spans 14 amino acids.

The rearrangement joins TRBV19 to TRBJ2-1; no clear D gene. CDR3 size: 14 residues. The V end lost 7 bases, the J end lost 4 bases, and 14 bases lay between the germline ends. Germline CDR1 and CDR2: LNHDA and SQIVND (reference sequence). The CDR3 coding sequence is TGTGCCAGTATGCAAGGGCGCGGTTACAATGAGCAGTTCTTC. This gives the protein CASMQGRGYNEQFF.

The rearrangement uses TRBV15 and TRBJ1-2; a weak D match, TRBD1 (6 bases). The CDR3 extends over 14 amino acids. Between the trimmed V and J ends, which lost 0 bases and 7 bases, there was a span of 12 bases. Per germline, CDR1 LNHNV and CDR2 YYDKDF (reference sequence). CDR3 bases: TGTGCCACCAGCAGAGATCGAAGGGGGTCTGGCTACACCTTC. This gives the protein CATSRDRRGSGYTF. Full variable domain (missing parts from reference TRBV15 and TRBJ1-2): DAMVIQNPRYQVTQFGKPVTLSCSQTLNHNVMYWYQQKSSQAPKLLFHYYDKDFNNEADTPDNFQSRRPNTSFCFLDIRSPGLGDTAMYLCATSRDRRGSGYTFGSGTRLTVV.

The gene calls are TRBV9 and TRBJ2-5, with 8 bases lining up with TRBD2. The CDR3 loop spans 16 amino acids. V lost 2 bases, J lost 2 bases, and 8 bases stayed unmatched. CDR1 is SGDLS and CDR2 is YYNGEE in the germline V gene. CDR3 sequence reads: CASSVSSGGGQETQYF. CDR3 nucleotide sequence: TGTGCCAGCAGCGTCTCCAGCGGGGGTGGACAAGAGACCCAGTACTTC.

This clone has only one observation. The chain recombines TRBV6-4 with TRBJ1-4, with D possibly being TRBD1 (6 bases). This CDR3 contains 15 residues. CDR1 is MRHNA, CDR2 SNTAGT, per germline. The ends were cut back, 4 bases at V and 4 bases at J, with 13 bases in the middle. This CDR3 is CASSAHGGVNEKLFF. The CDR3 nucleotides are TGTGCCAGCAGTGCCCACGGGGGCGTTAATGAAAAACTGTTTTTT.

This chain connects TRBV7-8 to TRBJ2-1; D call uncertain. Germline V gives CDR1 SGHVS, CDR2 FQNEAQ. The ends were cut back, 4 bases at V and 9 bases at J, with 10 bases in the middle. This CDR3 is built from 12 residues. The CDR3 loop is CASSSDWVEQFF. In DNA, the CDR3 is TGTGCCAGCAGCTCCGACTGGGTTGAGCAGTTCTTC.

The chain joins TRBV10-3 to TRBJ1-5, with D uncertain. V lost 0 bases and J 9 bases, leaving 6 bases between the germline ends. Germline CDR1 ENHRY, CDR2 SYGVKD. There are 12 residues in the CDR3. The CDR3 region has the DNA TGTGCCATCAGTGAGTCGAACCTGCCCCAGCATTTT. Protein: CAISESNLPQHF.